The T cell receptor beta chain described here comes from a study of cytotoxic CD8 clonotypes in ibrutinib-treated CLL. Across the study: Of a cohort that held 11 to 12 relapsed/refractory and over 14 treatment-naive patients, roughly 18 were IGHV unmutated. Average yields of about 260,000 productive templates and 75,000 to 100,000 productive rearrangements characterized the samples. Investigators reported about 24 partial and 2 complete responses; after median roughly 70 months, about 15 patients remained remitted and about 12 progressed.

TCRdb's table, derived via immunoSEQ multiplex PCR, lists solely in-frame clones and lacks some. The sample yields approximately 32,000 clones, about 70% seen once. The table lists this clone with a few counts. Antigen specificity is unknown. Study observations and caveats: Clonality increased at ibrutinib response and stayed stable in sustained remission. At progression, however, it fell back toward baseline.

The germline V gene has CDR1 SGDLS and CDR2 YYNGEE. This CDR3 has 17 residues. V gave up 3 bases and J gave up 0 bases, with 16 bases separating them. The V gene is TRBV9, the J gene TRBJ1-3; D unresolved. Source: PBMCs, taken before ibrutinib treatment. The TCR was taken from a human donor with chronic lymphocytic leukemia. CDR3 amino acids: CASSAPRKQDSGNTIYF. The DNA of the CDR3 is TGTGCCAGCAGCGCGCCACGTAAACAAGACTCTGGAAACACCATATATTTT.